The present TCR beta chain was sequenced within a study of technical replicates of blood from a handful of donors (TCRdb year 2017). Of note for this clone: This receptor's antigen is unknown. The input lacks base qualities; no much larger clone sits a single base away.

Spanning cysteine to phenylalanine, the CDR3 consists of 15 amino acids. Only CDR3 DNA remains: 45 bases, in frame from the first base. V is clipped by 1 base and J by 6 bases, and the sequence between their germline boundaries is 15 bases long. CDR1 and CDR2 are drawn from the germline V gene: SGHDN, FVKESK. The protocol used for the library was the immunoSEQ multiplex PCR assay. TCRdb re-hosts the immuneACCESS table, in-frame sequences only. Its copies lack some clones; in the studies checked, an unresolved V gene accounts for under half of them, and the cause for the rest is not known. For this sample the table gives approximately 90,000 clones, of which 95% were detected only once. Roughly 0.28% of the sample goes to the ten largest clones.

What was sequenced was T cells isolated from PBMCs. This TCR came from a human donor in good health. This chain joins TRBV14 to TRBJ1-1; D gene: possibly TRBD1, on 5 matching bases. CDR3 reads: CASSQGPRDSPEAFF. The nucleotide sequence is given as TGTGCCAGCAGCCAAGGCCCCCGAGACAGTCCTGAAGCTTTCTTT.